Following are 28 T cell receptor beta chains from one sample sequenced in a study of T-cell memory formation after mild COVID-19. TCRdb re-analysed the 5' RACE reads in MiXCR, keeping a single row per CDR3 protein. The repertoire includes hundreds of thousands of distinct CDR3 sequences, roughly 15% of them detected once, and 20% to 25% sits in the top ten. Sequenced material: PBMCs or a T cell subset sorted from them (not recorded which). These receptors originate from a man aged 18 to 30 who had mild COVID-19 (a few samples of this study predate the infection). Cell type and time point are not known.

The rearrangement links TRBV9 to TRBJ2-2, with 10 bases fitting TRBD2. Germline V gives CDR1 SGDLS, CDR2 YYNGEE. Trimming at V came to 2 bases and at J to 4 bases, leaving 8 bases not matched to a gene. This CDR3 contains 17 residues. Here the CDR3 reads CASSVGLSGGATGELFF. CDR3 in DNA: TGTGCCAGCAGCGTCGGACTAAGCGGGGGGGCCACCGGGGAGCTGTTTTTT.

The chain joins TRBV24-1 to TRBJ2-3, with D perhaps TRBD1 (6 bases). The CDR3 covers 15 residues. Germline values: CDR1 KGHDR, CDR2 SFDVKD. V was cut by 3 bases and J by 0 bases, with 9 bases left in between. DNA for the CDR3: TGTGCCACCAGTGATCGAAGGGGGAGCACAGATACGCAGTATTTT. Protein product: CATSDRRGSTDTQYF.

This clonotype was counted between two and nine times. The chain links TRBV7-9 to TRBJ2-5, with D unclear. The CDR3 contains 14 residues. Germline-derived CDR1 and CDR2 are SEHNR and FQNEAQ (reference sequence). V was clipped by 0 bases and J by 5 bases, with 10 bases between them. Written as DNA, the CDR3 is TGTGCCAGCAGCTTAGCAGCTTCCGGGGAGACCCAGTACTTC. It specifies CASSLAASGETQYF. The variable domain in full, with the rest retrieved from reference TRBV7-9 and TRBJ2-5, is DTGVSQNPRHKITKRGQNVTFRCDPISEHNRLYWYRQTLGQGPEFLTYFQNEAQLEKSRLLSDRFSAERPKGSFSTLEIQRTEQGDSAMYLCASSLAASGETQYFGPGTRLLVL.

This sequence joins TRBV6-2 or TRBV6-3 and TRBJ1-2; tentatively, D is TRBD1 (6 bases). The CDR3 covers 14 residues. Trimming removed 6 bases at V and 7 bases at J, with 18 bases between. The germline gives CDR1 MNHEY, CDR2 SVGEGT. DNA for the CDR3: TGTGCCAGCAGAGCCCCCGGGACACCACCTGGCTACACCTTC. Its protein is CASRAPGTPPGYTF.

This clonotype was seen more than once but under ten times. This sequence joins TRBV7-8 and TRBJ2-3, with TRBD2 as a possible D gene (7 bases). V lost 5 bases, J lost 5 bases, and 17 bases lay in between. The CDR3 spans 15 residues. Germline CDR1 and CDR2: SGHVS and FQNEAQ. The CDR3 loop reads CASSLRRGQGDTQYF. In DNA, the CDR3 is TGTGCCAGCAGCCTACGGCGGGGGCAAGGAGATACGCAGTATTTT. Supplemented by reference TRBV7-8 and TRBJ2-3, the full variable domain reads GAGVSQSPRYKVAKRGQDVALRCDPISGHVSLFWYQQALGQGPEFLTYFQNEAQLDKSGLPSDRFFAERPEGSVSTLKIQRTQQEDSAVYLCASSLRRGQGDTQYFGPGTRLTVL.

This clonotype was detected only a few times. The chain uses TRBV5-1 and TRBJ1-2; possible D gene TRBD1, 6 bases. Germline V gene data show CDR1 as SGHRS and CDR2 as YFSETQ. The CDR3 totals 14 residues. V lost 1 base and J lost 2, with 9 bases in between. Here the CDR3 DNA reads TGCGCCAGCAGCTTGAGTAGGGGGAACTATGGCTACACCTTC. Encoded protein: CASSLSRGNYGYTF. Variable domain in full (rest from reference TRBV5-1 and TRBJ1-2): KAGVTQTPRYLIKTRGQQVTLSCSPISGHRSVSWYQQTPGQGLQFLFEYFSETQRNKGNFPGRFSGRQFSNSRSEMNVSTLELGDSALYLCASSLSRGNYGYTFGSGTRLTVV.

This clonotype appeared a few times. V gene TRBV6-5 combines with J gene TRBJ2-1; D is tentatively TRBD1 or TRBD2 (5 bases each). Trimming pared 2 bases from V and 12 bases from J, leaving 20 bases between. The CDR3 totals 15 residues. CDR1 MNHEY and CDR2 SVGAGI come from the germline V gene. The CDR3 nucleotides are TGTGCCAGCAGTTACGGTTCGGGAACAGTCCAGGGGCAGTTCTTC. Translation gives CASSYGSGTVQGQFF.

A few counts support this clonotype. The chain couples TRBV6-6 to TRBJ2-7; D perhaps matches TRBD1 (5 bases). Trimming shortened V by 10 bases and J by 5 bases, and 18 bases separated the two germline ends. Germline V CDR1 and CDR2: MNHNY, SVGAGI (reference sequence). The CDR3 loop spans 13 amino acids. The CDR3, as DNA: TGTGCCATCAAAGGGGAAGGGTACGACGAGCAGTACTTC. It specifies CAIKGEGYDEQYF.

The chain carries TRBV20-1 and TRBJ1-4; no clear D gene. The CDR3 length is 13 residues. Trimming stripped 6 bases from V and 0 bases from J, with 8 bases between. CDR1 is DFQATT and CDR2 is SNEGSKA in the germline V gene (reference sequence). The CDR3 spells CSAPRATNEKLFF. In DNA, the CDR3 is TGCAGTGCCCCCCGTGCAACTAATGAAAAACTGTTTTTT.

This chain links TRBV11-2 with TRBJ2-7; no definite D call. Trimming pared 5 bases from V and 7 bases from J, leaving 9 bases between. Germline assignment: CDR1 SGHAT and CDR2 FQNNGV. The CDR3 runs to 11 residues. For the CDR3, the DNA is TGTGCCAGCAGCCTTAATTGGGAGCAGTACTTC. Translated: CASSLNWEQYF.

This clonotype was seen a few times. V usage is TRBV20-1 and J usage is TRBJ2-1; TRBD2 agrees at 16 bases. The CDR3 has 17 residues. V lost 6 bases to trimming and J lost 4 bases; unmatched junction nucleotides: 9. Germline lookup yields CDR1 DFQATT and CDR2 SNEGSKA (reference sequence). CDR3 sequence (DNA): TGCAGTGCGGTGGGACTAGCGGGGGGGCCTCTTTACAATGAGCAGTTCTTC. This translates into CSAVGLAGGPLYNEQFF.

This clonotype showed up just a few times. This chain uses TRBV12-3 or TRBV12-4 with TRBJ2-2; possibly TRBD1 or TRBD2 for D (5 bases each). Trimming removed 7 bases from V and 0 bases from J, with 12 bases in between. The length of the CDR3 is 15 residues. CDR3 residues: CASKPGPPNTGELFF. Here the CDR3 DNA reads TGTGCCAGCAAGCCGGGACCCCCGAACACCGGGGAGCTGTTTTTT.

The chain couples TRBV27 to TRBJ2-1; 9 nucleotides align to TRBD1. V lost 5 bases and J lost 6; bases outside the gene matches: 5. This CDR3 is 14 amino acids long. The germline V gene encodes CDR1 MNHEY and CDR2 SMNVEV (reference sequence). CDR3 sequence (DNA): TGTGCCAGCAGTGGACAGGGGAGGACCAATGAGCAGTTCTTC. Translated: CASSGQGRTNEQFF.

This clonotype was counted between two and nine times. The chain uses TRBV3-1 and TRBJ2-1, with 9 positions matching TRBD1. CDR3 length: 18 residues. The J segment lost 1 base and the V segment lost 0 bases, leaving 7 bases of the junction unmatched. CDR1 and CDR2 (germline): LGHDT, YNNKEL (reference sequence). CDR3 DNA: TGTGCCAGCAGCCAAGATAGCACAGGGGGCTGGTCCTACAATGAGCAGTTCTTC. This codes for CASSQDSTGGWSYNEQFF.

The gene calls are TRBV11-1 and TRBJ1-6; 9 bases are shared with TRBD1. This CDR3 is 17 amino acids long. Germline V CDR1 and CDR2: SGHAT, FQDESV (reference sequence). J lost 14 bases, V lost 5 bases, and 19 bases had no gene match. The CDR3 is CASSRGPSGTGLPALHF. The CDR3 DNA reads TGTGCCAGCAGCCGGGGTCCCTCCGGGACAGGGCTTCCAGCCCTCCACTTT.

The table lists this clonotype with a few counts. The genes are TRBV28 and TRBJ2-5, with D hard to call. Per the germline V gene, CDR1 is MDHEN and CDR2 is SYDVKM. This CDR3 is 15 amino acids long. The V gene lost 6 bases and the J gene lost 0 bases, with 14 bases spanning the gap. For the CDR3, the DNA is TGTGCCAGCAGCCCCCGAATGGGATACCAAGAGACCCAGTACTTC. It translates to CASSPRMGYQETQYF. The full variable domain, completed using reference TRBV28 and TRBJ2-5, is DVKVTQSSRYLVKRTGEKVFLECVQDMDHENMFWYRQDPGLGLRLIYFSYDVKMKEKGDIPEGYSVSREKKERFSLILESASTNQTSMYLCASSPRMGYQETQYFGPGTRLLVL.

This clonotype was seen a handful of times. J is TRBJ1-1 and V is TRBV28, with TRBD1 matching 7 bases. The J segment lost 1 base and the V segment lost 2 bases, leaving 1 base of the junction unmatched. Germline CDR1 MDHEN, CDR2 SYDVKM. The CDR3 extends over 14 amino acids. CDR3 in amino acids: CASSLNRGNTEAFF. In nucleotides, the CDR3 is TGTGCCAGCAGTTTAAACAGGGGGAACACTGAAGCTTTCTTT.

This sequence joins TRBV10-3 and TRBJ1-2, with D possibly being TRBD1 (6 bases). Germline V gives CDR1 ENHRY, CDR2 SYGVKD. The CDR3 length is 15 residues. V was cut by 3 bases and J by 0 bases, with 11 bases left in between. CDR3 amino acids: CAISDGGGTNYGYTF. The CDR3 DNA reads as TGTGCCATCAGTGACGGGGGCGGAACTAACTATGGCTACACCTTC.

This clonotype has just a few counts. This chain links TRBV12-3 or TRBV12-4 with TRBJ1-5, with D perhaps TRBD1 (6 bases). CDR3 length equals 15 residues. With 1 base removed from V and 0 bases from J, the gap between germline ends came to 7 bases. Here the CDR3 DNA reads TGTGCCAGCAGTTTAGTACAGGGTAGCAATCAGCCCCAGCATTTT. It yields the protein CASSLVQGSNQPQHF.

The chain is built from TRBV7-8 and TRBJ2-5, with D perhaps matching TRBD1 or TRBD2 (5 bases each). The CDR3 runs to 13 residues. Germline-derived CDR1 and CDR2 are SGHVS and FQNEAQ. Trimming shortened V by 5 bases and J by 3 bases, and 10 bases separated the two germline ends. CDR3 nucleotide sequence: TGTGCCAGCAGCGCCGGGACCAAAGAGACCCAGTACTTC. Protein: CASSAGTKETQYF.

This sequence joins TRBV2 and TRBJ2-7, with 8 bases aligning to TRBD1. The germline V gene has CDR1 SNHLY and CDR2 FYNNEI. V lost 3 bases and J lost 4; bases outside the gene matches: 5. This CDR3 is built from 14 residues. CDR3: CASSDRGQAYEQYF. The CDR3 nucleotides are TGTGCCAGCAGTGACAGGGGACAGGCTTACGAGCAGTACTTC.

This clonotype was counted only a few times. This chain joins TRBV12-3 or TRBV12-4 and TRBJ2-7; TRBD2 matches at 11 bases. The CDR3 covers 14 residues. J lost 3 bases, V lost 8 bases, and 6 bases had no gene match. The CDR3 loop is CASGRLAGLYEQYF. The CDR3 region has the DNA TGTGCCAGCGGACGACTAGCGGGGCTCTACGAGCAGTACTTC.

The CDR3 protein is CASSQDHAKLFF. CDR3 nucleotides: TGCGCCAGCAGCCAAGACCACGCAAAACTGTTTTTT. The gene calls are TRBV4-3 and TRBJ1-4; D gene unclear. CDR3 size: 12 residues. Germline-derived CDR1 and CDR2 are LGHNA and YSLEER. Between the trimmed V and J ends, which lost 0 bases and 10 bases, there was a span of 6 bases.

The chain uses TRBV5-1 and TRBJ1-4; maybe TRBD1 (5 bases). CDR1 and CDR2 from the germline V gene are SGHRS and YFSETQ. The CDR3 loop spans 14 amino acids. V shed 3 bases and J shed 5 bases, with 11 bases lying between them. CDR3 nucleotide sequence: TGCGCCAGCAGCTCTGGGACGGTGAATGAAAAACTGTTTTTT. This translates into CASSSGTVNEKLFF.

The chain has TRBV6-2 or TRBV6-3 and TRBJ2-2; D ambiguous. V was shortened by 2 bases and J by 6 bases, with 7 bases between the two germline ends. The V gene's germline CDR1 is MNHEY and CDR2 SVGEGT. The CDR3 spans 13 residues. The CDR3 reads CASSYILPGELFF. The CDR3 DNA follows: TGTGCCAGCAGTTACATCCTGCCCGGGGAGCTGTTTTTT.

The V gene is TRBV6-5, the J gene TRBJ1-6; weak D call: TRBD1 (6 bases). CDR3 length equals 17 residues. Trimming removed 2 bases from V and 0 bases from J, with 11 bases in between. Per germline, CDR1 MNHEY and CDR2 SVGAGI. The CDR3 protein is CASSYRGQLSYNSPLHF. CDR3 bases: TGTGCCAGCAGTTACCGAGGACAGCTCTCCTATAATTCACCCCTCCACTTT.

The chain is built from TRBV29-1 and TRBJ2-5; D is undetermined. V was cut by 4 bases and J by 3 bases, with 15 bases left in between. Per the germline V gene, CDR1 is SQVTM and CDR2 is ANQGSEA. The CDR3 is 14 amino acids. The CDR3 loop is CSVVIGRLEETQYF. CDR3 nucleotides: TGCAGCGTTGTAATAGGGCGGTTGGAAGAGACCCAGTACTTC. The whole variable domain, remainder taken from reference TRBV29-1 and TRBJ2-5, is SAVISQKPSRDICQRGTSLTIQCQVDSQVTMMFWYRQQPGQSLTLIATANQGSEATYESGFVIDKFPISRPNLTFSTLTVSNMSPEDSSIYLCSVVIGRLEETQYFGPGTRLLVL.

This clonotype was observed a few times. This chain's CDR3 is CASSLSEVSPAFF. CDR3 in DNA: TGTGCCAGCAGCCTCTCGGAAGTCTCTCCAGCTTTCTTT. The chain is built from TRBV12-3 or TRBV12-4 and TRBJ1-1; D unclear. V was shortened by 6 bases and J by 10 bases, with 18 bases between the two germline ends. The CDR3 has 13 amino acids.